The clone carrying this T cell receptor beta chain occurred once. This entry comes from a study of blood T cell repertoires in COVID-19. The wider study: Samples came from the United States, Italy and Spain, spanning acute and convalescent COVID-19. The analysed material was cDNA or gDNA that came from T cells, B-cell-depleted T cells, or PBMCs.

The CDR3 spans 14 residues. Germline V gene lookup returns CDR1 SGHDN and CDR2 FVKESK. V dropped 2 bases and J dropped 0 bases, with 8 bases sitting between them. Per the authors' pipeline: Reference gene primer amplification in the assay estimated nucleated cell counts. Data came from immunoSEQ multiplex PCR; TCRdb stores just in-frame clones and leaves some out. V, J and clone size were drawn from that table, and D and trimming were deduced from the DNA. The sample lists around 98,000 clones, 65% to 85% occurring once. The V and J genes are TRBV14 and TRBJ2-7, with D perhaps TRBD1 (6 bases). Sequencing input: peripheral blood. The TCR comes from a woman aged 55 to 70 with acute or convalescent COVID-19. As DNA, the CDR3 is TGTGCCAGCAGCCAAAGACAGGACTCCTACGAGCAGTACTTC. Protein sequence: CASSQRQDSYEQYF.